This note documents a single T cell receptor (beta chain) sequence. This clone's antigen is unknown. No qualities accompany the bases; no much larger clone lies one base away. This sample is drawn from a study of cytomegalovirus exposure and HLA in healthy donors (dated by TCRdb to about 2017). Background for the entire study: An earlier analysis of approximately 640 of the donors reported 250 to 350 Gb of sequence data and roughly 100 million unique TCR beta sequences from 190 million or so T cells. An early release that covered several hundred HLA-typed donors contained about 300 gigabases of sequencing data and tens of millions of unique TCR sequences. Of the 300 to 450 genotyped donors, approximately 80% were placed in the genetic ancestry cluster associated with self-reported Caucasian donors. The study aimed to test whether cataloging public T cell receptors could reveal signatures of past pathogen exposure. The study profiled the T cell repertoires of 550 to 700 subjects by immunosequencing and related them to cytomegalovirus serostatus. A separate validation cohort of 90 to 150 different subjects was used in addition to the approximately 700-subject first cohort. The study combined high-throughput TCR immunosequencing, statistical association of individual TCRs with disease status, and machine learning to predict cytomegalovirus infection status. A later analysis re-analyzed previously published TCR beta repertoires from 666 donors and added high-resolution HLA genotyping to study TCR occurrence patterns. Rather than using new phenotypic data, the later analysis identified candidate immune exposures from TCR beta sequences and from how often those sequences occurred across donors. An earlier analysis of approximately 500 of the donors applied high-throughput TCR beta sequencing to assess whether each TCR beta V gene segment acted as functional or pseudogenic. Alongside the repertoire data, information on donor age, sex, ethnicity and CMV serostatus was compiled. In a later genetic analysis, genome-wide SNP genotypes for about three fifths of the roughly 670 donors were used, and that subset was treated as a discovery cohort. All discovery cohort repertoires had been generated using a single sequencing platform. Both class I and class II loci were covered by HLA typing, at four-digit resolution. Typing coverage differed by locus: A, B, C, DRB1 and DQB1 were typed in roughly 620-630 donors, DQA1 in approximately 520, DPA1 in 606, and DPB1 in 472. Four or five DR-DQ haplotypes were treated as single units for association and clustering because of strong linkage in the cohort. Across 398 genotyped donors of the cohort, an average of 235,054 unique TCR beta nucleotide sequences per donor were sequenced, and roughly 20% of those sequences were non-productive. General conclusions and limits of the study: According to a later analysis, TCR association rates differed among HLA loci, with DRB1 alleles showing the most associated TCRs and HLA-C alleles showing the fewest. When HLA alleles, especially DR and DQ, strongly co-occurred, attributing TCR associations to individual alleles was difficult. In a later analysis, most CMV-associated TCR beta chains were found to appear HLA-restricted, with HLA associations seemingly driven largely by CMV exposure. In vitro tests confirmed that a few of the cytomegalovirus-associated TCR beta chains recognize cytomegalovirus antigens. The sequencing pipeline was judged likely to have produced a cluster of highly shared sequence variants as a technical artifact. In an earlier analysis of about 600 of the donors, most TCR beta V segments appeared in productive rearrangements about 90% or about 30% of the time, broadly matching IMGT annotations. V-gene and J-gene trimming of TCR beta chains was associated with a missense DCLRE1C variant in a later genetic analysis, and the association was replicated in an independent cohort. The classifier was reported to diagnose cytomegalovirus status with high specificity and sensitivity in both the original and validation cohorts. Compared with equally common non-associated chains, HLA-associated TCR beta chains in a later analysis were more clonally expanded and had lower generation probabilities. The study gave a list of more than 150 TCR beta chains associated with cytomegalovirus. Linkage disequilibrium might explain the correlated functional status among segregating V segments, but an unknown experimental factor could not be excluded. A later analysis associated around 16,000 TCR beta sequences with specific HLA alleles at a false discovery rate of 0.05. The authors suggested that the approach could potentially be extended to other disease states and immunological phenotypes. A further reported finding was that TCR beta sequences accurately predicted the HLA-A and HLA-B alleles for most subjects in the first cohort. The earlier analysis of some 540 of the donors excluded approximately 15 rarely observed V segments, including chromosome 9 orphons, because counts were too low. The only immune exposure information available for the cohort was CMV serostatus. In this cohort, only TCR beta chains were sequenced, and detectable features were limited by the absence of alpha or paired-chain data. The presence/absence analyses assumed that sequencing depth was roughly uniform across donors, and that assumption may not be true. Across donors, most TCR sequences were observed very rarely, whereas some public TCRs were present in many individuals. According to a later genetic analysis, donors in an Asian-associated ancestry cluster had fewer N-insertions in productive TCRs than the approximately 690-donor mean. According to a later analysis, parvovirus B19, influenza, CMV and Epstein-Barr virus appeared linked to several top co-occurrence clusters. Because HLA typing was unavailable for some donors at each locus, only the typed subset was used in association tests.

The cohort comprised more than 550 healthy bone marrow donors. At the time of sampling, all cohort members were nominally healthy, though unrecorded immune exposures were likely present. The donor was CMV seronegative and was included in the group of about 400 seronegative cohort members. A peripheral blood sample was provided by each donor, and peripheral blood mononuclear cells were used for TCR beta sequencing. The Qiagen DNeasy Blood Extraction Kit was used to extract genomic DNA from the blood cell samples. The method behind the library was the immunoSEQ multiplex PCR assay. For the multiplex PCR, a mixture combining 60 forward primers for TCR Vbeta segments and 13 reverse primers for TCR Jbeta segments was used. A multiplex PCR assay on genomic DNA amplified the CDR3 region of rearranged TCR beta genes. Amplified TCR beta libraries were sequenced as 87-base-pair reads on the Illumina HiSeq System. The published analysis was carried out like this. In a later analysis, tens of millions of unique TCR beta chains were counted across the 690 or so repertoires, and about 10 million of these chains were shared by at least two donors. Raw reads were error-corrected and collapsed into unique sequences with a nearest-neighbor algorithm that merged closely related sequences to remove PCR and sequencing errors. V, D and J gene segments were assigned by aligning CDR3 sequences to IMGT reference sequences. Each retained sequence needed at least a six-nucleotide match to both a V gene segment and a J gene segment. Rearrangements were classified as productive when the CDR3 lacked stop codons and remained in frame with V and J, and all other rearrangements were classified as non-productive. CDR3 was defined according to IMGT convention as the region running from the second conserved V-encoded cysteine to the conserved J-encoded phenylalanine. In an earlier analysis of around 540 of the donors, sequences lacking an unambiguous match to a single V gene segment were excluded. In an earlier analysis of several hundred of the donors, V segments were called functional above 56.7% productive rearrangements and were called segregating when the between-donor standard deviation exceeded 5%. To diagnose cytomegalovirus status from the catalog of TCR beta chain sequences, a statistical classification framework was built. A later analysis assigned V and J genes by comparing TCR nucleotide sequences with IMGT/GENE-DB human TR gene sequences. A later analysis assigned CDR3 sequences and most-parsimonious VDJ recombination scenarios with the TCRdist pipeline. In a later analysis, each TCR beta chain was defined by its CDR3 amino acid sequence together with its V-gene family, and reads lacking a unique V-gene family were excluded. In a later analysis, several hundred highly shared, low-generation-probability nucleotide sequences were removed to address suspected cross-contamination and a sequencing artifact. In a later analysis, a clonal expansion index was calculated for each public chain from normalized within-repertoire ranks of inferred template counts. A later analysis computed generation probabilities with a VDJ recombination model fitted to out-of-frame rearrangements, and checked the results against IGoR. In a later analysis, hypergeometric tests were used to score TCR-TCR, TCR-HLA and TCR-CMV co-occurrence, with a repertoire-size bias correction applied to TCR pairs. False discovery rates were estimated in a later analysis by permuting HLA or CMV assignments 20 times. In a later analysis, co-occurring TCRs were grouped with DBSCAN, and TCRdist sequence similarity was added when clustering was performed within HLA-allele-positive subsets. Repertoires with fewer than 30,000 or more than 120,000 public chains, plus five repertoires with anomalous nucleotide sharing, were excluded from co-occurrence clustering. Held by TCRdb, this immuneACCESS table contains in-frame sequences only and omits some clones. Under half of the omission traces to an unresolved V gene where checked; the cause of the rest is unknown. The DNA was the basis for D and trimming; V, J and clone size are from that table. For this sample there are about 62,000 clones; approximately 81% appear just once. The top ten clonotypes cover over 2.5% of the sample.

This TCR was recovered from a woman under 40 in good health and CMV-seronegative. Sequencing was done on a sample of PBMCs.

The sequenced DNA: TGTGCCAGCAAGACAGGCGGAACCGCCGGAAACACCATATATTTT. Translated, it gives CASKTGGTAGNTIYF. This chain is built from TRBV28 and TRBJ1-3; D gene: possibly TRBD1, on 6 matching bases. The CDR3 has 15 amino acids, counting the end cysteine and phenylalanine. The kept DNA is CDR3 alone, 45 bases in frame from the first base. V is reduced by 7 bases and J by 4 bases, leaving a spacing of 17 bases between them. The germline V gene sets CDR1 to MDHEN and CDR2 to SYDVKM.